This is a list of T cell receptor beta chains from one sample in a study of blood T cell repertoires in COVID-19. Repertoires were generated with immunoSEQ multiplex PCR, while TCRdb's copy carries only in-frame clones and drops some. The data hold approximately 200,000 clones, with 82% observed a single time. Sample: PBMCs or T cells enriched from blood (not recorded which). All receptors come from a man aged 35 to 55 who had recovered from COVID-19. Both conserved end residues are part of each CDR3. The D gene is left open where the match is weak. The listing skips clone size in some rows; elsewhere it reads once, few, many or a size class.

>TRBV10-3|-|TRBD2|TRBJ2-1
TGTGCCATCAGTACGGGCCTAGCGGCTACAAATGAGCAGTTCTTC
CAISTGLAATNEQFF
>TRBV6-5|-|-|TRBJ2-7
TGTGCCAGCAGTTGGACCGGACAGTCGGGCGAGCAGTACTTC
CASSWTGQSGEQYF
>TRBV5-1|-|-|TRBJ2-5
TGCGCCAGCAGCTTGGCCCAGGGCAGAGAGACCCAGTACTTC
CASSLAQGRETQYF
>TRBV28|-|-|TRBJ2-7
TGTGCCAGCAGTTCCCCAGTTTCCTACGAGCAGTACTTC
CASSSPVSYEQYF
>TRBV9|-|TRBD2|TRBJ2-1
TGTGCCAGCAGCGTAGGGGCTTCTAGCGGGAGGGGCTCCTACAATGAGCAGTTCTTC
CASSVGASSGRGSYNEQFF
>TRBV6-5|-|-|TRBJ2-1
TGTGCCAGTAGACTAGGGTTCTACAATGAGCAGTTCTTC
CASRLGFYNEQFF
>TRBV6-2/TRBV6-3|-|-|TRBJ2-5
TGTGCCAGCAGTTACTCGAGAACAGCTGTGGGAGAAGGGCAAGAGACCCAGTACTTC
CASSYSRTAVGEGQETQYF
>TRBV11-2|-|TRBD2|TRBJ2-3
TGTGCCAGCAGCTCGCAAGCGGGAGCGATAGATACGCAGTATTTT
CASSSQAGAIDTQYF
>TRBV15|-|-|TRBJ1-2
TGTGCCACCAGCAGAGAGGACAAGGCCTATGGCTACACCTTC
CATSREDKAYGYTF
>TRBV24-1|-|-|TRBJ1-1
TGTGCCACCGAATCTCAGGGCGAAGCTTTCTTT
CATESQGEAFF
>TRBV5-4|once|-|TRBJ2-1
TGTGCCAGCAGCCATGTGGAGAGGGACTACAATGAGCAGTTCTTC
CASSHVERDYNEQFF
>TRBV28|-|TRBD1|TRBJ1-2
TGTGCCAGCAGCCCGACCGGGACAGGAGACAATGGCTACACCTTC
CASSPTGTGDNGYTF
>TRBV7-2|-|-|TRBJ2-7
TGTGCCAGCAGAACTGTTGGTAGGGGCGAGCAGTACTTC
CASRTVGRGEQYF
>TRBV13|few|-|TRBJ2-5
TGTGCCAGCAGCTCCCTTCTAGCGCGAGAGACCCAGTACTTC
CASSSLLARETQYF
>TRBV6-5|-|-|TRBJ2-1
TGTGCCAGCAGGAGGGCCCTCGGGGGCAATGAGCAGTTCTTC
CASRRALGGNEQFF
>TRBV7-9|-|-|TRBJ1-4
TGTGCCAGCAGCTTAGTTTCAGGGATTGAAAAACTGTTTTTT
CASSLVSGIEKLFF
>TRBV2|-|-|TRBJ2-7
TGTGCCAGCAATGTAATCCCCCGCGGCGAGCAGTACTTC
CASNVIPRGEQYF
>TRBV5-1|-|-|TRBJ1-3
TGCGCCAGCAGCCCCGGAGGGTTCTCTGGAAACACCATATATTTT
CASSPGGFSGNTIYF
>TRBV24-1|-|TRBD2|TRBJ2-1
TGTGCCACCAGGGCGGGGGGGGCCCCGACTAGCCGGCGGGATGAGCAGTTCTTC
CATRAGGAPTSRRDEQFF
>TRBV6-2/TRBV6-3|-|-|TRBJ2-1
TGTGCCAGCAGTCGCCCCGTGTGGATCGGGACCTACAATGAGCAGTTCTTC
CASSRPVWIGTYNEQFF
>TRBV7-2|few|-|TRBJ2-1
TGTGCCAGCAGCTTAGGAGGGTCGGGCGGTCCCGGGGTAAATGAGCAGTTCTTC
CASSLGGSGGPGVNEQFF
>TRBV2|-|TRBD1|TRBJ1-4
TGTGCCAGCAGTGATGGAGGGGGCTCTGAAAAACTGTTTTTT
CASSDGGGSEKLFF
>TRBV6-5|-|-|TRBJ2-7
TGTGCCAGCAGCCACCGGGCTGACGGACTCTACGAGCAGTACTTC
CASSHRADGLYEQYF
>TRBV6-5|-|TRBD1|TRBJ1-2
TGTGCCAGCACCCAGACAGGGGAGGGTGGCTACACCTTC
CASTQTGEGGYTF
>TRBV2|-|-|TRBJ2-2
TGTGCCAGCAGAGTAGGACATAGGTCCGGGGAGCTGTTTTTT
CASRVGHRSGELFF
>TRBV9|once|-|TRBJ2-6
TGTGCCAGCAGCCAGAGGGTAGATCGTCCTGGGGCCAACGTCCTGACTTTC
CASSQRVDRPGANVLTF
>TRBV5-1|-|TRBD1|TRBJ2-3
TGCGCCAGCAGCTTGGCACCGGGACAGGGGATAGCAGATACGCAGTATTTT
CASSLAPGQGIADTQYF
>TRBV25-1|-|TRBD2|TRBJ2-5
TGTGCCAGCAGTTTCAAGCGGGAGAGGGAGACCCAGTACTTC
CASSFKRERETQYF
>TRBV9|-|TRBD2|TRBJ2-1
TGTGCCAGCAGCGCCCCGGGACTAGCGGGGTACAATGAGCAGTTCTTC
CASSAPGLAGYNEQFF
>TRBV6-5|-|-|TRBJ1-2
TGTGCCAGCAGAAGGGGGTTTGTTGGCTACACCTTC
CASRRGFVGYTF
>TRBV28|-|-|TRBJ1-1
TGTGCCAGCAGCGGGACAAACCTTCGTGGAGCTTTCTTT
CASSGTNLRGAFF
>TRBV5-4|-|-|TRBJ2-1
TGTGCCAGCAGCGCGTCCAGGGGAGCGAATGAGCAGTTCTTC
CASSASRGANEQFF
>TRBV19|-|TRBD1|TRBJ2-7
TGTGCCAGTAGTCTTGGGACAGGGGGTACCTACGAGCAGTACTTC
CASSLGTGGTYEQYF
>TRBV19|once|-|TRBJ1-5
TGTGCCAGTAGTGCGGGCGGGAGCAATCAGCCCCAGCATTTT
CASSAGGSNQPQHF
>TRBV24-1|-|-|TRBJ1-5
TGTGCCACCGCGCCGGAGCGGCAAAATCAGCCCCAGCATTTT
CATAPERQNQPQHF
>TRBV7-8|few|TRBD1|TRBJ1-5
TGTGCCAGCAGCTATCTACAGGGGTTAAATAGCAATCAGCCCCAGCATTTT
CASSYLQGLNSNQPQHF
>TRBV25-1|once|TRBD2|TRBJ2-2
TGTGCCAGCAGTGAATGGGGACTAGCGGGACCTTCGGGGGGGGAGCTGTTTTTT
CASSEWGLAGPSGGELFF
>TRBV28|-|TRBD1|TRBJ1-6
TGTGCCAGCAGACGGACAGGACAATTCACCCCCCTCCACTTT
CASRRTGQFTPLHF
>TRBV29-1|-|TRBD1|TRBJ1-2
TGCAGCCTTGAGGGGGACAGGGAGATGTCAAACTATGGCTACACCTTC
CSLEGDREMSNYGYTF
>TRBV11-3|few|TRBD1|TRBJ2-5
TGTGCCAGCAGCTTAGGGGACAGGGGGAAAAGTGAGACCCAGTACTTC
CASSLGDRGKSETQYF
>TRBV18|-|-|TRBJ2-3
TGTGCCAGCTTATCGGGGACAGATACGCAGTATTTT
CASLSGTDTQYF
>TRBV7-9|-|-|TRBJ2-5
TGTGCCAGCAGCTTAGGAACGGGGGAGACCCAGTACTTC
CASSLGTGETQYF
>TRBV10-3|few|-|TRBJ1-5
TGTGCCAGCGGAGCAGGGGATAGTCAGCCCCAGCATTTT
CASGAGDSQPQHF